This TCR beta chain was documented in a study of human T cells and chemical hapten exposure. Background on the study: DPC (0.01%) was patch tested on the upper back and read at 6 days. Study-level findings and limits: The study found that DPC sensitization did not change TCRs above 1 in 1000 frequency.

Time point denoted: patch test 1, 2 weeks after DPC sensitization. Stated treatment: therapeutic diphenylcyclopropenone sensitization with weekly scalp DPC. Participating donors were patients with alopecia, aged 18 to 70 years, considered appropriate candidates for DPC. Trimming removed 4 bases at V and 3 bases at J, with 12 bases between. Germline loops: CDR1 LGHDT, CDR2 YNNKEL (reference sequence). This CDR3 comprises 14 residues. A word on this clonotype: Its antigen is unknown.

TCRdb processed the RACE reads anew with MiXCR; each CDR3 protein has one entry. The sample includes approximately 80,000 distinct CDR3 sequences, about 8% seen only once; the top ten take 1.5% to 1.8%. This chain joins TRBV3-1 and TRBJ1-1; maybe TRBD1 (5 bases). This TCR came from a woman aged 25 to 39 with alopecia areata. Some clones in this sample may be carry-over from other donors' samples. The input for sequencing was whole blood, taken in connection with sensitization to the hapten diphenylcyclopropenone (DPC). This CDR3 is CASSPGPWDTEAFF. Written as DNA, the CDR3 is TGTGCCAGCAGCCCGGGACCCTGGGACACTGAAGCTTTCTTT.